The following is a T cell receptor (beta chain) sequence with its context. The antigen is unknown. The record originates from a study of Ad26.COV2.S vaccination and SARS-CoV-2 variants. Study summary: Sample donor was a member of the COV1001 Ad26.COV2.S trial arm. Study results and caveats: Vaccine and placebo recipients had comparable breadth of non-spike TCRs. People who got the vaccine had more spike-specific TCR breadth than people who got placebo.

Profiling relied on immunoSEQ multiplex PCR, and the TCRdb table lists in-frame clones only, not all of them. The sample has around 300,000 clones, 86% seen once. The treatment here: roughly 18 received Ad26.COV2.S at low or high dose, single or two shots; about 5 received placebo; per-sample allocation not given. All samples were drawn on day 63, counting from the first vaccine or placebo injection. The sequencing here drew on peripheral blood, taken in a trial of Ad26.COV2.S vaccine versus placebo. The TCR sequence derives from a person between 18 and 65 years old who received the Ad26.COV2.S COVID-19 vaccine or a placebo.

CDR3 nucleotide sequence: TGTGCCAGCAGCCACCTCGGGGCAGAAGAGACCCAGTACTTC. This gives the protein CASSHLGAEETQYF. This chain connects TRBV3-1 (or the pseudogene TRBV3-2) to TRBJ2-5, with D possibly called TRBD1 or TRBD2 (5 bases each). The V end lost 3 bases, the J end lost 3 bases, and 11 bases lay between the germline ends. Germline loops: CDR1 LGHDT, CDR2 YNNKEL (reference sequence). CDR3 length: 14 residues.